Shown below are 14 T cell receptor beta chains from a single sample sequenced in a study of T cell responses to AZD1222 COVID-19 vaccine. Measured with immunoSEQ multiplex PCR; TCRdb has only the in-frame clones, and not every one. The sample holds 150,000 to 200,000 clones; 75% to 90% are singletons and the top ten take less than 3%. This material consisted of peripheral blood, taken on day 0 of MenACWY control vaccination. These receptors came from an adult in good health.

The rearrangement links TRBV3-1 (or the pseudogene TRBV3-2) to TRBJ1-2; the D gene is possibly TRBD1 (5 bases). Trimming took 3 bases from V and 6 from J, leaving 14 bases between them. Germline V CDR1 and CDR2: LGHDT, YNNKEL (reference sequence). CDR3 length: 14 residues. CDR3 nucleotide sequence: TGTGCCAGCAGCCAGGCCGGGACTGCTAATGGCTACACCTTC. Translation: CASSQAGTANGYTF.

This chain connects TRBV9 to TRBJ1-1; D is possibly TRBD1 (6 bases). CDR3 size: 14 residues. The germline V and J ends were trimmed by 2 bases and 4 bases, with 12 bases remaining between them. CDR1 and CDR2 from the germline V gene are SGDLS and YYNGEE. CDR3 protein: CASSVGEGGTEAFF. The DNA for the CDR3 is TGTGCCAGCAGCGTCGGGGAAGGGGGCACTGAAGCTTTCTTT.

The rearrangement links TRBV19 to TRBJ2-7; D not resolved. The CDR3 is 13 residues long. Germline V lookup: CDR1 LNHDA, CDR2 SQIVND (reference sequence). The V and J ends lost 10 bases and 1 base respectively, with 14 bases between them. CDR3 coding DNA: TGTGCCAACAGTATTCCCAAATCCTACGAGCAGTACTTC. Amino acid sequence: CANSIPKSYEQYF. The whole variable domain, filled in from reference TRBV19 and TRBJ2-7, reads DGGITQSPKYLFRKEGQNVTLSCEQNLNHDAMYWYRQDPGQGLRLIYYSQIVNDFQKGDIAEGYSVSREKKESFPLTVTSAQKNPTAFYLCANSIPKSYEQYFGPGTRLTVT.

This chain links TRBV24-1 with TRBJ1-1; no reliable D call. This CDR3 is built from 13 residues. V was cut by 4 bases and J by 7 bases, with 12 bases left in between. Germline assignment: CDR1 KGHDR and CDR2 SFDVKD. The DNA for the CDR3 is TGTGCCACCAGTGACCGCAATTTAGATGAAGCTTTCTTT. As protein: CATSDRNLDEAFF.

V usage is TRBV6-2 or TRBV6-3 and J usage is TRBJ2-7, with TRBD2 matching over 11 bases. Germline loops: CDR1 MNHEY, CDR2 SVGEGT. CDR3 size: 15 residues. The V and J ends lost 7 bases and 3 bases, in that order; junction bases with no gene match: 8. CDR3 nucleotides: TGTGCCAGCAACCCCCTAGCGGGAGGAGACTACGAGCAGTACTTC. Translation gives CASNPLAGGDYEQYF.

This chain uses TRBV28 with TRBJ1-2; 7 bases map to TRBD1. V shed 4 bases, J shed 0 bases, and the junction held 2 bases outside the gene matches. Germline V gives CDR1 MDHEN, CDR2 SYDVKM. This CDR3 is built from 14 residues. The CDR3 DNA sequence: TGTGCCAGCAGTTCGGGACAGCCTAACTATGGCTACACCTTC. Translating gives CASSSGQPNYGYTF.

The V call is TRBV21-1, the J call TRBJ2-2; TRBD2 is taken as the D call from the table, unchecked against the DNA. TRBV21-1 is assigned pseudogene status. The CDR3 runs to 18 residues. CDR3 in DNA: TGTGCCAGCAGCGCCCTACCTTGTTCGACCGGACCTCACCGGGGAGCTGTTTTT. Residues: CASSALPCSTGPHRGAVF.

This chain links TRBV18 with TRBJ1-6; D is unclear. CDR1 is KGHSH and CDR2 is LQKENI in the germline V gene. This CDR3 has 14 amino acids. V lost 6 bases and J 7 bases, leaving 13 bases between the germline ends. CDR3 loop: CASSLDRTNSPLHF. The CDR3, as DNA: TGTGCCAGCTCCCTAGACCGAACCAATTCACCCCTCCACTTT.

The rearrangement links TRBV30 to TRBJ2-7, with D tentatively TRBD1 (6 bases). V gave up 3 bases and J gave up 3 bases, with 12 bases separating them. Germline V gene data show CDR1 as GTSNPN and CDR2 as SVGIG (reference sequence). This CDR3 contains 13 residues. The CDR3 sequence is CAWSTGLNYEQYF. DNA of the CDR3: TGTGCCTGGAGCACAGGGTTGAACTACGAGCAGTACTTC.

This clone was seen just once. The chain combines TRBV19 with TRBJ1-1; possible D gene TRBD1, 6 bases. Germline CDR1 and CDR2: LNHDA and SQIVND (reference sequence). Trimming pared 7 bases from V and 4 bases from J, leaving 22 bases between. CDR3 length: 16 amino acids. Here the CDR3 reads CASNPLRGPQGTEAFF. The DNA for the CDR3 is TGTGCCAGTAATCCCCTCCGGGGGCCCCAAGGCACTGAAGCTTTCTTT.

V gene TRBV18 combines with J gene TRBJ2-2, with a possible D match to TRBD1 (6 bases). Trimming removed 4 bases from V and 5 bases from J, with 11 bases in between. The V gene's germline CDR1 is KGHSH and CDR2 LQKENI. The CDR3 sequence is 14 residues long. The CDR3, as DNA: TGTGCCAGCTCACAGGGGGAAACTACCGGGGAGCTGTTTTTT. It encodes CASSQGETTGELFF.

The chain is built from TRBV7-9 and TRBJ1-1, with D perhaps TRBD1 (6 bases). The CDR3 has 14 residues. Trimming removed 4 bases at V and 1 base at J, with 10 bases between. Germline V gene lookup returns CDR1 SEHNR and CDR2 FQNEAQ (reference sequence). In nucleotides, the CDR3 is TGTGCCAGCAGCTCGGACAGACAGAACACTGAAGCTTTCTTT. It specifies CASSSDRQNTEAFF.

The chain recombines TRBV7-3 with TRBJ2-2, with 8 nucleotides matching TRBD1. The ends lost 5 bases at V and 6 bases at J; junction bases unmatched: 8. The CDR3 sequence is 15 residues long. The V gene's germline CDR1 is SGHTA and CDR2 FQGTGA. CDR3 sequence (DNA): TGTGCCAGCAGCGGACGGACAGGGTGGGCCGGGGAGCTGTTTTTT. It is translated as CASSGRTGWAGELFF.

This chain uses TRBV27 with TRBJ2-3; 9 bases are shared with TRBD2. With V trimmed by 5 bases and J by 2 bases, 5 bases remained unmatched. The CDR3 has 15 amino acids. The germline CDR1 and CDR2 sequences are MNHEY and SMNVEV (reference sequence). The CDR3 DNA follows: TGTGCCAGCAGTCCTCTAGCGGGACTCACAGATACGCAGTATTTT. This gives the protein CASSPLAGLTDTQYF.